The 23 T cell receptor beta chains below come from one sample, sequenced in a study of T cell responses to AZD1222 COVID-19 vaccine. The protocol was immunoSEQ multiplex PCR, while the TCRdb copy is restricted to in-frame clones and leaves out a portion. In the table there are more than 85,000 clones, around 92% of which are singletons. The sample consisted of peripheral blood, taken on day 0 of AZD1222 vaccination. The receptors originated from an adult in good health.

CDR3 nucleotide sequence: TGTGCCAGCAGCCCTCGAAATAATGAAAAACTGTTTTTT. It encodes CASSPRNNEKLFF. The chain employs TRBV5-6 and TRBJ1-4; D is unclear. Germline V lookup: CDR1 SGHDT, CDR2 YYEEEE. The CDR3 sequence is 13 residues long. V was clipped by 4 bases and J by 4 bases, with 8 bases between them. The full variable domain, in which reference TRBV5-6 and TRBJ1-4 provide the parts outside the CDR3, is DAGVTQSPTHLIKTRGQQVTLRCSPKSGHDTVSWYQQALGQGPQFIFQYYEEEERQRGNFPDRFSGHQFPNYSSELNVNALLLGDSALYLCASSPRNNEKLFFGSGTQLSVL.

This chain joins TRBV4-2 and TRBJ2-3; 7 bases match TRBD2. Trimming at V came to 1 base and at J to 0 bases, leaving 1 base not matched to a gene. The CDR3 consists of 15 residues. CDR1 and CDR2 (germline): LGHNA, YNFKEQ. The CDR3 nucleotides read TGTGCCAGCAGCCAAGGGGGGGGGAGCACAGATACGCAGTATTTT. Encoded protein: CASSQGGGSTDTQYF.

CDR3 sequence: CASSPPGGGAYGYTF. DNA for the CDR3: TGTGCCAGCTCACCCCCGGGAGGGGGCGCCTATGGCTACACCTTC. The rearrangement links TRBV18 to TRBJ1-2; 7 bases match TRBD1. V lost 3 bases and J lost 4; bases outside the gene matches: 8. CDR3 size: 15 residues. From germline, CDR1 is KGHSH and CDR2 LQKENI.

V is TRBV5-1 and J is TRBJ2-2, with D tentatively TRBD1 or TRBD2 (6 bases each). This CDR3 contains 15 residues. Germline assignment: CDR1 SGHRS and CDR2 YFSETQ. Trimming pared 6 bases from V and 0 bases from J, leaving 12 bases between. The CDR3 loop reads CASKGGLSNTGELFF. CDR3 DNA sequence: TGCGCCAGCAAAGGGGGACTTTCGAACACCGGGGAGCTGTTTTTT.

The chain combines TRBV19 with TRBJ2-5; TRBD2 matches at 7 bases. This CDR3 has 15 residues. The V and J ends lost 6 bases and 2 bases, in that order; junction bases with no gene match: 9. Germline values: CDR1 LNHDA, CDR2 SQIVND (reference sequence). The CDR3 bases are TGTGCCAGTAGGAGGGAGGGCAGTACACAAGAGACCCAGTACTTC. Encoded protein: CASRREGSTQETQYF.

V usage is TRBV28 and J usage is TRBJ2-7; 9 bases align to TRBD1. Germline V CDR1 and CDR2: MDHEN, SYDVKM. The junction had 5 bases not matched to a gene; V was cut back by 4 bases and J by 1 base. CDR3 length: 15 residues. The CDR3 nucleotides are TGTGCCAGCAGTTCGCCAGGACAGGGGTCCTACGAGCAGTACTTC. Its translation: CASSSPGQGSYEQYF. Full variable domain (missing parts from reference TRBV28 and TRBJ2-7): DVKVTQSSRYLVKRTGEKVFLECVQDMDHENMFWYRQDPGLGLRLIYFSYDVKMKEKGDIPEGYSVSREKKERFSLILESASTNQTSMYLCASSSPGQGSYEQYFGPGTRLTVT.

V and J are TRBV27 and TRBJ2-1, with TRBD1 identical over 9 bases. The CDR3 runs to 14 residues. V shed 6 bases and J 8 bases; nucleotides not matched to a gene: 8. The V gene's germline CDR1 is MNHEY and CDR2 SMNVEV (reference sequence). CDR3 protein: CASRTGTGWDEQFF. CDR3 DNA sequence: TGTGCCAGCAGGACCGGGACAGGGTGGGATGAGCAGTTCTTC.

The J gene is TRBJ1-1, the V gene TRBV6-5; 7 bases agree with TRBD1. This CDR3 comprises 13 residues. V lost 2 bases to trimming and J lost 10 bases; unmatched junction nucleotides: 7. Germline CDR1 reads MNHEY; CDR2 reads SVGAGI. The CDR3 DNA is TGTGCCAGCAGTTACCGGGACAGTTCGTTAGCTTTCTTT. Its protein is CASSYRDSSLAFF.

J is TRBJ2-1 and V is TRBV19; no clear D gene. The germline CDR1 and CDR2 sequences are LNHDA and SQIVND (reference sequence). V lost 3 bases, J lost 5 bases, and 2 bases lay in between. The CDR3 length is 11 residues. CDR3 bases: TGTGCCAGTAGTATGAACAATGAGCAGTTCTTC. Protein: CASSMNNEQFF.

J is TRBJ2-1 and V is TRBV11-3, with a possible D match to TRBD1 (6 bases). CDR1 is SGHNT and CDR2 is YENEEA in the germline V gene. Trimming left V 5 bases short and J 5 bases short, with 16 bases between. CDR3 length: 15 amino acids. CDR3: CASSQGWGPHNEQFF. CDR3 nucleotides: TGTGCCAGCAGCCAGGGGTGGGGGCCCCACAATGAGCAGTTCTTC.

This chain connects TRBV6-5 to TRBJ2-2, with unresolved D. V was cut by 2 bases and J by 6 bases, with 10 bases left in between. From germline, CDR1 is MNHEY and CDR2 SVGAGI. The CDR3 is 14 amino acids. The DNA of the CDR3 is TGTGCCAGCAGTTACCTAGGGTTTGCCGGGGAGCTGTTTTTT. Translation gives CASSYLGFAGELFF.

The chain has TRBV5-1 and TRBJ2-1, with TRBD1 matching 11 bases. The J segment lost 5 bases and the V segment lost 0 bases, leaving 4 bases of the junction unmatched. The germline V gene has CDR1 SGHRS and CDR2 YFSETQ. The CDR3 sequence is 16 residues long. The CDR3 DNA sequence: TGCGCCAGCAGCTTGGCCGGGACAGGGGGTAACAATGAGCAGTTCTTC. Protein: CASSLAGTGGNNEQFF. The full variable domain, completed using reference TRBV5-1 and TRBJ2-1, is KAGVTQTPRYLIKTRGQQVTLSCSPISGHRSVSWYQQTPGQGLQFLFEYFSETQRNKGNFPGRFSGRQFSNSRSEMNVSTLELGDSALYLCASSLAGTGGNNEQFFGPGTRLTVL.

The gene calls are TRBV30 and TRBJ2-4; unclear D gene. The CDR3 covers 13 residues. Germline V lookup: CDR1 GTSNPN, CDR2 SVGIG (reference sequence). Trimming shortened V by 4 bases and J by 1 base, and 8 bases separated the two germline ends. The CDR3 DNA sequence: TGTGCCTGGACAGAGAAGGCCAAAAACATTCAGTACTTC. It is translated as CAWTEKAKNIQYF.

J is TRBJ1-3 and V is TRBV6-5; a possible D gene is TRBD1 (5 bases). Germline CDR1 reads MNHEY; CDR2 reads SVGAGI. The CDR3 is 15 residues long. The ends were cut back, 6 bases at V and 0 bases at J, with 12 bases in the middle. The CDR3 coding sequence is TGTGCCAGCAGAAGACAGCCCAGCTCTGGAAACACCATATATTTT. It specifies CASRRQPSSGNTIYF.

The rearrangement links TRBV19 to TRBJ1-5; D is perhaps TRBD1 (6 bases). Germline loops: CDR1 LNHDA, CDR2 SQIVND (reference sequence). V was shortened by 6 bases and J by 9 bases, with 15 bases between the two germline ends. This CDR3 has 13 residues. This CDR3 reads CASRDSTHRPQHF. The CDR3 DNA reads TGTGCCAGTAGGGACAGTACCCATCGGCCCCAGCATTTT.

This clone was picked up one time. The rearrangement joins TRBV6-4 to TRBJ2-1, with unresolved D. This CDR3 is built from 12 residues. Trimming removed 6 bases at V and 3 bases at J, with 6 bases between. CDR1 MRHNA and CDR2 SNTAGT come from the germline V gene. The CDR3 reads CASSIRYNEQFF. The CDR3 DNA reads as TGTGCCAGCAGCATACGCTACAATGAGCAGTTCTTC.

The V call is TRBV18, the J call TRBJ1-5; the match to TRBD1 covers 8 bases. The CDR3 covers 15 residues. V lost 2 bases and J lost 4; bases outside the gene matches: 4. Germline CDR1 KGHSH, CDR2 LQKENI. The CDR3 is CASSPGGQGNQPQHF. The CDR3 bases are TGTGCCAGCTCACCAGGAGGACAGGGAAATCAGCCCCAGCATTTT.

This chain connects TRBV7-7 to TRBJ2-5; no reliable D call. Looked up from germline, CDR1 is SSHAT and CDR2 is FNYEAQ (reference sequence). V dropped 0 bases and J dropped 2 bases, with 7 bases sitting between them. The CDR3 is 14 residues long. The chain's CDR3 is CASSLAVNQETQYF. The CDR3 nucleotides are TGTGCCAGCAGCTTAGCGGTAAATCAAGAGACCCAGTACTTC. Full variable domain (remainder filled in from reference TRBV7-7 and TRBJ2-5): GAGVSQSPRYKVTKRGQDVTLRCDPISSHATLYWYQQALGQGPEFLTYFNYEAQPDKSGLPSDRFSAERPEGSISTLTIQRTEQRDSAMYRCASSLAVNQETQYFGPGTRLLVL.

J is TRBJ1-1 and V is TRBV28, with D perhaps TRBD1 (6 bases). There are 13 residues in the CDR3. The germline CDR1 and CDR2 sequences are MDHEN and SYDVKM. The ends were cut back, 7 bases at V and 1 base at J, with 10 bases in the middle. The CDR3 sequence is CASTAGANTEAFF. The CDR3 DNA reads TGTGCCAGCACGGCAGGGGCGAACACTGAAGCTTTCTTT.

This chain links TRBV7-2 with TRBJ1-5, with D maybe TRBD1 (6 bases). This CDR3 has 14 residues. Germline lookup yields CDR1 SGHTA and CDR2 FQGNSA. V was pared by 5 bases and J by 8 bases, with 16 bases between. CDR3 nucleotides: TGTGCCAGCAGCCCCACGGGGGCTAAGGAGCCCCAGCATTTT. Protein: CASSPTGAKEPQHF.

This clone was seen a single time. The rearrangement links TRBV28 to TRBJ1-6; 8 bases are shared with TRBD1. Losses at the gene ends were 8 bases for V and 10 bases for J; bases not matched to a gene: 10. The CDR3 runs to 14 residues. Germline lookup yields CDR1 MDHEN and CDR2 SYDVKM. The DNA of the CDR3 is TGTGCCAGCGGGTCGACAGGGGAAGAATCACCCCTCCACTTT. It codes for CASGSTGEESPLHF.

The chain is built from TRBV21-1 and TRBJ2-1; TRBD1 reflects the table's D call only, with no check against the DNA. TRBV21-1 is tagged as a pseudogene. CDR3 length: 16 amino acids. The chain's CDR3 is CASSRRSETGRNEQFF. The CDR3 region has the DNA TGTGCCAGCAGCCGGAGGTCCGAGACAGGGCGGAATGAGCAGTTCTTC.

The chain employs TRBV10-1 and TRBJ2-2; possibly TRBD2 for D (6 bases). Germline V gene sequence: CDR1 WNHNN, CDR2 SYGVQD (reference sequence). This CDR3 region has 13 residues. Trimming pared 2 bases from V and 8 bases from J, leaving 9 bases between. CDR3 region: CASSETGTGELFF. DNA of the CDR3: TGCGCCAGCAGTGAGACTGGGACTGGGGAGCTGTTTTTT.